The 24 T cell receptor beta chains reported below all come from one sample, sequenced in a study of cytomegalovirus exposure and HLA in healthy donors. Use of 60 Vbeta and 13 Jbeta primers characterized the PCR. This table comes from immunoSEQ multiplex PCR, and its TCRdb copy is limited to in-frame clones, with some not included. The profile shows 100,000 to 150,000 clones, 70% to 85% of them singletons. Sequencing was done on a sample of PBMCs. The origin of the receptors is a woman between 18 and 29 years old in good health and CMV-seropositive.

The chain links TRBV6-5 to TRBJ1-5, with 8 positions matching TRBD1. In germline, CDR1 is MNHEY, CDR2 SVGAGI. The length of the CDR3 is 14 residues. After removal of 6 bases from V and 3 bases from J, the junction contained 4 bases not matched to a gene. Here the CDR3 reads CASSSTGVNQPQHF. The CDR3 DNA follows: TGTGCCAGCAGCTCGACAGGGGTCAATCAGCCCCAGCATTTT.

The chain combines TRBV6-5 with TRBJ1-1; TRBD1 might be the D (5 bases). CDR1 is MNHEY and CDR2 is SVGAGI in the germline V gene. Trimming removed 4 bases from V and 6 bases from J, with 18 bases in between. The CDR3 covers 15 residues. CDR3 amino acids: CASSSGGTLGSEAFF. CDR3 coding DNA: TGTGCCAGCAGTTCTGGCGGGACCCTGGGGTCTGAAGCTTTCTTT.

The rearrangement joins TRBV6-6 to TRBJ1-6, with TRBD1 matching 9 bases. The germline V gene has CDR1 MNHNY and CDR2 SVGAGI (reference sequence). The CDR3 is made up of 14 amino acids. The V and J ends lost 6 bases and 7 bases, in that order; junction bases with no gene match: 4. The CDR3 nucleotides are TGTGCCAGCAGCCGGGACAGGGTGAATTCACCCCTCCACTTT. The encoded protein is CASSRDRVNSPLHF.

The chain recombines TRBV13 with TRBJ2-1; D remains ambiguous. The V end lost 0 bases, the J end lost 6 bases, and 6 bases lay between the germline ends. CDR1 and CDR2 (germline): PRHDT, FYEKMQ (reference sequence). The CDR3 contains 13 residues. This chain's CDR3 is CASSLGWSNEQFF. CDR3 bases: TGTGCCAGCAGCTTAGGTTGGAGCAATGAGCAGTTCTTC.

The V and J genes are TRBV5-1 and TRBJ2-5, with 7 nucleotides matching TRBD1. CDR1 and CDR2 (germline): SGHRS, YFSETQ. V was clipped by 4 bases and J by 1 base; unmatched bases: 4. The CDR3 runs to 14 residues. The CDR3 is CASSVTGVQETQYF. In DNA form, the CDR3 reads TGCGCCAGCAGCGTCACAGGGGTCCAAGAGACCCAGTACTTC. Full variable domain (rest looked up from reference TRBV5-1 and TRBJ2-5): KAGVTQTPRYLIKTRGQQVTLSCSPISGHRSVSWYQQTPGQGLQFLFEYFSETQRNKGNFPGRFSGRQFSNSRSEMNVSTLELGDSALYLCASSVTGVQETQYFGPGTRLLVL.

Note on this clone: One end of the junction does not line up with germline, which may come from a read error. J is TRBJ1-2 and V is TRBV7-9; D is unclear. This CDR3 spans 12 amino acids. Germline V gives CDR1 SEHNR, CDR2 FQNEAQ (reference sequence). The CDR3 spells CSSSLGGRGYTF. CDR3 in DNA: TGTTCCAGCAGCTTAGGCGGTCGTGGCTACACCTTC.

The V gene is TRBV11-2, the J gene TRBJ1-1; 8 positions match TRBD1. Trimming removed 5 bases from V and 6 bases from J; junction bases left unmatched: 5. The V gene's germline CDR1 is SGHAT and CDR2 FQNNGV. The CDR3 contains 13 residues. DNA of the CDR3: TGTGCCAGCAGCCAGGACAGGGCCGCTGAAGCTTTCTTT. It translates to CASSQDRAAEAFF.

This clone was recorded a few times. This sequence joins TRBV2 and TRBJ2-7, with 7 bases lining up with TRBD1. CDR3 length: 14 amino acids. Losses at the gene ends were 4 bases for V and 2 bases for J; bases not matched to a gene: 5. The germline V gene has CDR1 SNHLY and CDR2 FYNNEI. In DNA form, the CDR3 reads TGTGCCAGCAGTGGGGGACAGTCTCCCTACGAGCAGTACTTC. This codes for CASSGGQSPYEQYF.

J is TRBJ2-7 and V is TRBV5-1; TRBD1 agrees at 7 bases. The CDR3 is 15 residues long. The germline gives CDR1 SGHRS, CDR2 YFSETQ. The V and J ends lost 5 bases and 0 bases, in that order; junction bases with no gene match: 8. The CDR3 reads CASRQNRDSSYEQYF. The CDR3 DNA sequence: TGCGCCAGCAGACAGAACCGGGACAGCTCCTACGAGCAGTACTTC.

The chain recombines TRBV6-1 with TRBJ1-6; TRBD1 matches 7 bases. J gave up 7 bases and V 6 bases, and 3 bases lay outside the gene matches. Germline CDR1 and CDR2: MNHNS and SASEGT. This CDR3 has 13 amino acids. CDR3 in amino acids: CASRAQGNSPLHF. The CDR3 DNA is TGTGCCAGCAGAGCACAGGGGAATTCACCCCTCCACTTT.

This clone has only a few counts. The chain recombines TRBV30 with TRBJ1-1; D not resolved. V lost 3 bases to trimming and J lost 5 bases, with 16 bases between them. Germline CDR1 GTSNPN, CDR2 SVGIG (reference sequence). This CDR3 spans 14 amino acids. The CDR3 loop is CAWSASRGSTEAFF. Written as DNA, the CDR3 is TGTGCCTGGAGCGCCTCTCGGGGTAGTACTGAAGCTTTCTTT. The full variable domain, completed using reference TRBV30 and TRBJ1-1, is SQTIHQWPATLVQPVGSPLSLECTVEGTSNPNLYWYRQAAGRGLQLLFYSVGIGQISSEVPQNLSASRPQDRQFILSSKKLLLSDSGFYLCAWSASRGSTEAFFGQGTRLTVV.

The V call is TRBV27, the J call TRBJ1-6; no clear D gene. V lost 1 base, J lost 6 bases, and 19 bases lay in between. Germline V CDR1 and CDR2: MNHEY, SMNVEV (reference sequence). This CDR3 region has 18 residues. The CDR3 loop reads CASSLYPPTTRSNSPLHF. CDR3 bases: TGTGCCAGCAGTTTATACCCGCCCACAACGAGGAGTAATTCACCCCTCCACTTT.

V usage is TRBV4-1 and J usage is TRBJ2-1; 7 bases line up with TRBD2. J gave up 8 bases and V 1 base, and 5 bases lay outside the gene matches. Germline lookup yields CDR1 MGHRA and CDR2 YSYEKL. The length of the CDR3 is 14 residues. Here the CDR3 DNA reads TGCGCCAGCAGCCAAGGTCGGGGGGTCGATGAGCAGTTCTTC. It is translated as CASSQGRGVDEQFF.

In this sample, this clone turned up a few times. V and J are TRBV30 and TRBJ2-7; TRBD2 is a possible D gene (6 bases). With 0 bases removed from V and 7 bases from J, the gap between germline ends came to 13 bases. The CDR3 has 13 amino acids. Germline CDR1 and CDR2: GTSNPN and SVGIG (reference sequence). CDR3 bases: TGTGCCTGGAGTGTACGAAGGGGAGGTGAGCAGTACTTC. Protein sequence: CAWSVRRGGEQYF. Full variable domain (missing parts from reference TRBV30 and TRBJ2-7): SQTIHQWPATLVQPVGSPLSLECTVEGTSNPNLYWYRQAAGRGLQLLFYSVGIGQISSEVPQNLSASRPQDRQFILSSKKLLLSDSGFYLCAWSVRRGGEQYFGPGTRLTVT.

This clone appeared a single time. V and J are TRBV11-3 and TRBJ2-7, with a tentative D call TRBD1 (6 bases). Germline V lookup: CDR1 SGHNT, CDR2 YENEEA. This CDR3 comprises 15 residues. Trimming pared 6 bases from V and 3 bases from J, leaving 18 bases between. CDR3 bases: TGTGCCAGCAGGTCAAGTCCGGGACACCACTACGAGCAGTACTTC. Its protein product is CASRSSPGHHYEQYF.

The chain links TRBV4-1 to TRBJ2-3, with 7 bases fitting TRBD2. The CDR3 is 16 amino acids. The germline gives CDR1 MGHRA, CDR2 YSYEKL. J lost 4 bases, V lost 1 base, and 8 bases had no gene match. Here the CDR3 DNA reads TGCGCCAGCAGCCAAGTGCGAGCGGGGTTCGCAGATACGCAGTATTTT. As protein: CASSQVRAGFADTQYF.

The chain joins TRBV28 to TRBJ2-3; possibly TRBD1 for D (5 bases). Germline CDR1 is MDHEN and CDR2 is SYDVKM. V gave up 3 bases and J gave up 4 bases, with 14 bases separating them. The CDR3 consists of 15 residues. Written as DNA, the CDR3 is TGTGCCAGCAGTTTGTATAGGGGAAGGGCAGATACGCAGTATTTT. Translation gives CASSLYRGRADTQYF.

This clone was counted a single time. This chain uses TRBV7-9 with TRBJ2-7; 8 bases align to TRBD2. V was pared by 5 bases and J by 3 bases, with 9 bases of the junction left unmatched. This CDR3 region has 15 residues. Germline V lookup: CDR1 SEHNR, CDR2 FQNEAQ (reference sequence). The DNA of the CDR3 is TGTGCCAGCAGCCTTTTCGGGGGGGACGTCTACGAGCAGTACTTC. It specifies CASSLFGGDVYEQYF.

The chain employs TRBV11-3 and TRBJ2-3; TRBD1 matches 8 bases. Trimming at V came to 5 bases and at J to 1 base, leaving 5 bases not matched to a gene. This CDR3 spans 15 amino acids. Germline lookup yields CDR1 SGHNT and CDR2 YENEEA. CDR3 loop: CASSIQGAGTDTQYF. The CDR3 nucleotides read TGTGCCAGCAGCATTCAGGGGGCGGGCACAGATACGCAGTATTTT. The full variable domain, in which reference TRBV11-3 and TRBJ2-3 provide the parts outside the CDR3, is EAGVVQSPRYKIIEKKQPVAFWCNPISGHNTLYWYLQNLGQGPELLIRYENEEAVDDSQLPKDRFSAERLKGVDSTLKIQPAELGDSAVYLCASSIQGAGTDTQYFGPGTRLTVL.

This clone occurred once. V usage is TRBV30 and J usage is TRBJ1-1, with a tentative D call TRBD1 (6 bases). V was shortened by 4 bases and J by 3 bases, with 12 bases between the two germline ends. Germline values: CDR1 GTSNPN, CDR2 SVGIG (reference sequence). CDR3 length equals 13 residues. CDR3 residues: CAWTKDSYTEAFF. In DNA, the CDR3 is TGTGCCTGGACCAAGGACAGTTACACTGAAGCTTTCTTT.

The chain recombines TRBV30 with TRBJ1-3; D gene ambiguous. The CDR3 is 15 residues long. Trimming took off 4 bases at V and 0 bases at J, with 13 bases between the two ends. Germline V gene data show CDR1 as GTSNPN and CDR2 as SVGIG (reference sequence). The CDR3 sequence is CAWILPNYSGNTIYF. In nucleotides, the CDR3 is TGTGCCTGGATATTACCGAACTACTCTGGAAACACCATATATTTT.

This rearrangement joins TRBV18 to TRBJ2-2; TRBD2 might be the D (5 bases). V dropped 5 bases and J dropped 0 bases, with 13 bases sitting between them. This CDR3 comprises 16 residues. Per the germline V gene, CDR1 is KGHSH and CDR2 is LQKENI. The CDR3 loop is CASSSRTASNTGELFF. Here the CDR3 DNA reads TGTGCCAGCTCATCAAGGACTGCATCGAACACCGGGGAGCTGTTTTTT. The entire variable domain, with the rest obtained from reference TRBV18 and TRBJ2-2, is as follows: NAGVMQNPRHLVRRRGQEARLRCSPMKGHSHVYWYRQLPEEGLKFMVYLQKENIIDESGMPKERFSAEFPKEGPSILRIQQVVRGDSAAYFCASSSRTASNTGELFFGEGSRLTVL.

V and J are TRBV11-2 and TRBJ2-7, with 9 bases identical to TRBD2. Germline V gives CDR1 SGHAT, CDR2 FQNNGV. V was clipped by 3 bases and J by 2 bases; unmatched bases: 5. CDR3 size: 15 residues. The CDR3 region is CASSFDAGGPYEQYF. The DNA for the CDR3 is TGTGCCAGCAGCTTTGACGCGGGGGGGCCCTACGAGCAGTACTTC.

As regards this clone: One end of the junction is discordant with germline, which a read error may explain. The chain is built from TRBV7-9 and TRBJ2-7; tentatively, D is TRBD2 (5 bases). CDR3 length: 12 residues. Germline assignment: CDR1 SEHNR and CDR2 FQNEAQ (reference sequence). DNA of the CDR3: TGTTCCAGCAGCCTCGAGGGCCAGGTGAGGAGCTTC. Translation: CSSSLEGQVRSF.